The 7 T cell receptor beta chains below all came from one sample that was sequenced in a study of cytomegalovirus exposure and HLA in healthy donors. 60 Vbeta and 13 Jbeta primers were used in PCR. Some clones are missing from TCRdb's copy, which holds only in-frame ones; the method was immunoSEQ multiplex PCR. Among around 74,000 clones, about four fifths were seen once, and the ten largest hold nearly 3.5%. Sequences were obtained from PBMCs. These receptors were collected from a man aged 40-49 years in good health and CMV-seronegative.

The V and J genes are TRBV5-1 and TRBJ2-5; TRBD1 agrees at 7 bases. V lost 0 bases, J lost 3 bases, and 5 bases stayed unmatched. This CDR3 has 15 amino acids. Germline CDR1 SGHRS, CDR2 YFSETQ. The CDR3 DNA is TGCGCCAGCAGCTTGGCCGGGACAGAGGAAGAGACCCAGTACTTC. Translated, it gives CASSLAGTEEETQYF.

This chain joins TRBV10-3 and TRBJ2-1; 12 positions match TRBD2. Losses at the gene ends were 4 bases for V and 4 bases for J; bases not matched to a gene: 5. The CDR3 sequence is 16 residues long. Germline V gene lookup returns CDR1 ENHRY and CDR2 SYGVKD. CDR3 in amino acids: CAISVRLAGVYNEQFF. In DNA form, the CDR3 reads TGTGCCATCAGTGTTCGACTAGCGGGGGTTTACAATGAGCAGTTCTTC.

This chain joins TRBV19 and TRBJ2-3; 8 nucleotides agree with TRBD2. CDR3 length: 16 amino acids. J was trimmed by 3 bases and V by 3 bases; bases with no gene match: 8. Germline CDR1 reads LNHDA; CDR2 reads SQIVND (reference sequence). DNA for the CDR3: TGTGCCAGTAGTATGGTCGCGGGGGGAGGGACAGATACGCAGTATTTT. Amino acid sequence: CASSMVAGGGTDTQYF.

The chain couples TRBV7-9 to TRBJ2-5; 8 bases line up with TRBD2. This CDR3 has 15 amino acids. The junction had 6 bases not matched to a gene; V was cut back by 5 bases and J by 1 base. CDR1 SEHNR and CDR2 FQNEAQ come from the germline V gene (reference sequence). For the CDR3, the DNA is TGTGCCAGCAGCCCGAGCGGGGGATCCCAAGAGACCCAGTACTTC. Translation: CASSPSGGSQETQYF.

The gene calls are TRBV5-1 and TRBJ2-5; 7 nucleotides line up with TRBD1. The CDR3 covers 14 residues. Germline V lookup: CDR1 SGHRS, CDR2 YFSETQ. V lost 4 bases, J lost 2 bases, and 5 bases stayed unmatched. The CDR3 DNA follows: TGCGCCAGCAGCGCCCAGGGACAGCAAGAGACCCAGTACTTC. Its translation is CASSAQGQQETQYF.

V usage is TRBV12-5 and J usage is TRBJ1-1; D may be TRBD1 (5 bases). The CDR3 contains 12 residues. Per germline, CDR1 LGHNT and CDR2 FRNRAP. Trimming removed 1 base at V and 8 bases at J, with 8 bases between. In DNA, the CDR3 is TGTGCTAGTGGTTTGGAATGGACAGAAGCTTTCTTT. It codes for CASGLEWTEAFF.

The chain has TRBV2 and TRBJ2-3, with D unresolved. The CDR3 sequence is 13 residues long. Trimming removed 4 bases at V and 3 bases at J, with 8 bases between. The germline V gene has CDR1 SNHLY and CDR2 FYNNEI. Here the CDR3 DNA reads TGTGCCAGCAGTGTGATTCGGACAGATACGCAGTATTTT. Amino acid sequence: CASSVIRTDTQYF.